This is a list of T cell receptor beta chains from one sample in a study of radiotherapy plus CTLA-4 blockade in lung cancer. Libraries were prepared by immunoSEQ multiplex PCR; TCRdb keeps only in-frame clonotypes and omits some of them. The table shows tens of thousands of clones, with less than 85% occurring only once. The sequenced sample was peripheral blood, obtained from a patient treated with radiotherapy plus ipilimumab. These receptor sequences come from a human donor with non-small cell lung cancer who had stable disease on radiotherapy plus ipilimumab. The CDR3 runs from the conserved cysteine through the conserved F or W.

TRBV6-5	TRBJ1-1	CASRTFTEAFF
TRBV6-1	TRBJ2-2	CASTSLRELFF
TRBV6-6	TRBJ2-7	CASSFRRSSYEQYF
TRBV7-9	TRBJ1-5	CASSPYGQGDNQPQHF
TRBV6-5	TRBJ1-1	CASSTGTAAFF
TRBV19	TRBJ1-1	CASSMLGAKTEAFF
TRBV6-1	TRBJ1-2	CASTLDTAVNGYTF
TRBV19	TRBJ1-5	CASKTDRGGSQPQHF
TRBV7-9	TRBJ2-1	CASSLLGSYNEQFF
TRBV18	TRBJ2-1	CASSPLASYNEQLF
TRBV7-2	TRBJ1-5	CASSFGTGIIGSNQPQHF
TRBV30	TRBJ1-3	CAWTAQGIGNTIYF
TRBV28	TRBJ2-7	CASIRRESYEQYF
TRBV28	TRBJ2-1	CASSPPLSYNEQFF
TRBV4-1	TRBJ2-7	CASSQDGTSGTYEQYF